Each of the 20 T cell receptor beta chains below was sequenced from the same sample in a study of post-analysis software for immune sequencing data. Study-wide results and caveats: Patients carried roughly 5 TRBV segments more frequently than controls did, and TRBV5-6, TRBV5-1 and TRBV20-1 were among them.

Unique molecular identifiers had been added to the TCR beta cDNA libraries. MiXCR was run by TCRdb on the PCR reads, yielding one entry per CDR3 protein. This sample has fewer than 850,000 distinct CDR3 sequences, with 40% to 55% found just once. These receptors have no identified antigens. Source material: blood. These receptors all stem from a girl aged 10-17 years with multiple sclerosis.

In its sample, this clonotype was seen a few times. The chain combines TRBV3-1 with TRBJ2-1, with 12 nucleotides matching TRBD2. CDR3 length equals 20 residues. CDR1 and CDR2 from the germline V gene are LGHDT and YNNKEL (reference sequence). With 0 bases clipped from V and 5 bases from J, the junction kept 14 bases outside the gene matches. CDR3 DNA sequence: TGTGCCAGCAGCCAAGAGTGGCTAGCGGGAGGGCCCTTGGAGGACAATGAGCAGTTCTTC. Translation: CASSQEWLAGGPLEDNEQFF.

This clonotype has a single count. The V gene is TRBV12-3 or TRBV12-4, the J gene TRBJ2-3; 9 nucleotides match TRBD2. CDR3 size: 17 residues. Germline trimming cut 5 bases from V and 3 bases from J; bases unmatched to any gene: 12. The CDR3 coding sequence is TGTGCCAGCAGTCCCGGCGGGCTAGCGGGACTAACAGATACGCAGTATTTT. Amino acids: CASSPGGLAGLTDTQYF.

The chain couples TRBV5-1 to TRBJ2-7; D is possibly TRBD1 (6 bases). V was clipped by 4 bases and J by 4 bases, with 12 bases between them. Per the germline V gene, CDR1 is SGHRS and CDR2 is YFSETQ. CDR3 size: 13 residues. The CDR3, as DNA: TGCGCCAGCAGCCCTGGACAGAAGTACGAGCAGTACTTC. It translates to CASSPGQKYEQYF.

This chain joins TRBV12-3 or TRBV12-4 and TRBJ1-2; D remains ambiguous. Trimming shortened V by 5 bases and J by 3 bases, and 13 bases separated the two germline ends. This CDR3 is 14 amino acids long. The CDR3 protein is CASSPRLTYYGYTF. The CDR3 DNA is TGTGCCAGCAGTCCCCGGTTGACCTACTATGGCTACACCTTC.

CDR3 sequence: CASSQWTGGTDTQYF. In nucleotides, the CDR3 is TGTGCCAGCAGCCAATGGACAGGAGGCACAGATACGCAGTATTTT. The J gene is TRBJ2-3, the V gene TRBV14, with TRBD1 matching 7 bases. Unmatched junction bases numbered 3, after V lost 2 bases and J lost 1 base. CDR1 is SGHDN and CDR2 is FVKESK in the germline V gene. CDR3 length equals 15 residues.

The gene calls are TRBV5-1 and TRBJ1-4, with D possibly matching TRBD1 (5 bases). CDR3 length: 15 amino acids. CDR1 and CDR2 (germline): SGHRS, YFSETQ. V was trimmed by 0 bases and J by 0 bases, leaving 6 bases between them. CDR3 residues: CASSLVGATNEKLFF. CDR3 DNA: TGCGCCAGCAGCTTGGTGGGGGCAACTAATGAAAAACTGTTTTTT.

The chain couples TRBV12-3 or TRBV12-4 to TRBJ1-6; D gene unclear. V was clipped by 1 base and J by 13 bases, with 11 bases between them. The length of the CDR3 is 13 residues. The CDR3 region has the DNA TGTGCCAGCAGTTTAGGGTTTCCGGGCCCCCTCCACTTT. Translation: CASSLGFPGPLHF.

V and J are TRBV29-1 and TRBJ2-5, with 7 nucleotides matching TRBD1. The J call is doubtful: the DNA matches TRBJ2-7 better. CDR3 length equals 15 residues. Germline V gives CDR1 SQVTM, CDR2 ANQGSEA. The CDR3 bases are TGCAGCGCGATGCGACCCGGGGCAGGGGGTTACGAGCAGTACTTC. It encodes CSAMRPGAGGYEQYF.

The chain recombines TRBV18 with TRBJ1-2; 7 bases are shared with TRBD1. V trimming: 3 bases; J trimming: 4 bases; junction bases outside the gene matches: 5. Germline V gene sequence: CDR1 KGHSH, CDR2 LQKENI. The CDR3 length is 14 residues. The CDR3: CASSPGQTFYGYTF. The CDR3 region has the DNA TGTGCCAGCTCACCGGGACAGACCTTCTATGGCTACACCTTC.

The V call is TRBV7-2, the J call TRBJ2-5, with D perhaps assigned TRBD1 or TRBD2 (5 bases each). CDR1 is SGHTA and CDR2 is FQGNSA in the germline V gene. V shed 0 bases and J shed 4 bases, with 18 bases lying between them. This CDR3 comprises 17 residues. CDR3 nucleotide sequence: TGTGCCAGCAGCTTAGCGCTGGGGGAGTCACGGATAGAGACCCAGTACTTC. This encodes CASSLALGESRIETQYF. The whole variable domain, filled in from reference TRBV7-2 and TRBJ2-5, reads GAGVSQSPSNKVTEKGKDVELRCDPISGHTALYWYRQSLGQGLEFLIYFQGNSAPDKSGLPSDRFSAERTGGSVSTLTIQRTQQEDSAVYLCASSLALGESRIETQYFGPGTRLLVL.

For the CDR3, the DNA is TGTGCCACTCACGAAACTAGCGGGAGAACGGGTGAGCAGTTCTTC. Translated, it gives CATHETSGRTGEQFF. The rearrangement links TRBV6-6 to TRBJ2-1, with 11 bases identical to TRBD2. Looked up from germline, CDR1 is MNHNY and CDR2 is SVGAGI (reference sequence). This CDR3 is built from 15 residues. V was clipped by 10 bases and J by 9 bases; unmatched bases: 14.

This clonotype was counted only a few times. The rearrangement links TRBV29-1 to TRBJ2-7, with TRBD1 as a possible D gene (7 bases). Trimming removed 2 bases from V and 0 bases from J, with 14 bases in between. The CDR3 loop spans 15 amino acids. The germline CDR1 and CDR2 sequences are SQVTM and ANQGSEA. This CDR3 reads CSVEKGRGDSYEQYF. CDR3 bases: TGCAGCGTTGAAAAGGGCAGGGGGGACTCCTACGAGCAGTACTTC.

The V gene is TRBV6-6, the J gene TRBJ2-3; D is unresolved. V gave up 2 bases and J gave up 1 base, with 4 bases separating them. Germline CDR1 reads MNHNY; CDR2 reads SVGAGI (reference sequence). The CDR3 length is 13 residues. The CDR3 nucleotides are TGTGCCAGCAGTTACACCCGCACAGATACGCAGTATTTT. Translation: CASSYTRTDTQYF.

The chain has TRBV5-6 and TRBJ2-3; either TRBD1 or TRBD2 may fit D (5 bases each). V was clipped by 5 bases and J by 4 bases, with 17 bases between them. The CDR3 is made up of 15 amino acids. Germline V CDR1 and CDR2: SGHDT, YYEEEE. CDR3 DNA: TGTGCCAGCAGACGATTAAGTTGGGGGTCAGATACGCAGTATTTT. Its protein is CASRRLSWGSDTQYF.

This clonotype was recorded only once. CDR3 amino acids: CASSYADSYEQYF. The DNA for the CDR3 is TGTGCCAGCAGTTACGCCGACTCCTACGAGCAGTACTTC. This chain connects TRBV6-5 to TRBJ2-7; no clear D. The V end lost 2 bases, the J end lost 0 bases, and 5 bases lay between the germline ends. Germline values: CDR1 MNHEY, CDR2 SVGAGI. This CDR3 is built from 13 residues.

This sequence joins TRBV6-5 and TRBJ2-2, with 10 nucleotides matching TRBD1. Per germline, CDR1 MNHEY and CDR2 SVGAGI. After removal of 6 bases from V and 2 bases from J, the junction contained 9 bases not matched to a gene. This CDR3 has 17 residues. CDR3 bases: TGTGCCAGCAGCTTACAATGGACAGGGGGTAACACCGGGGAGCTGTTTTTT. Residues: CASSLQWTGGNTGELFF.

The chain joins TRBV11-2 to TRBJ2-3; no clear D gene. Between the trimmed V and J ends, which lost 2 bases and 6 bases, there was a span of 6 bases. The CDR3 runs to 12 residues. Germline CDR1 is SGHAT and CDR2 is FQNNGV. The CDR3 nucleotides read TGTGCCAGCAGCTTAATTGTTGATACGCAGTATTTT. It yields the protein CASSLIVDTQYF.

This clonotype was picked up one time. The chain has TRBV7-2 and TRBJ2-1, with TRBD2 as a possible D gene (6 bases). The CDR3 totals 16 residues. CDR1 and CDR2 (germline): SGHTA, FQGNSA. V was shortened by 5 bases and J by 8 bases, with 22 bases between the two germline ends. This CDR3 is CASSPLAEESFDEQFF. The CDR3 nucleotides read TGTGCCAGCAGCCCATTAGCGGAGGAGAGTTTCGATGAGCAGTTCTTC.

The chain carries TRBV20-1 and TRBJ2-5; 9 bases align to TRBD2. Trimming took 2 bases from V and 3 from J; bases not matched to a gene: 7. The CDR3 spans 15 residues. From germline, CDR1 is DFQATT and CDR2 SNEGSKA (reference sequence). The CDR3 here is CSARFRPSGEETQYF. DNA of the CDR3: TGCAGTGCTAGATTTCGCCCTAGCGGGGAAGAGACCCAGTACTTC.

The genes are TRBV3-1 and TRBJ1-2; tentatively, D is TRBD1 (6 bases). This CDR3 is built from 15 residues. Trimming shortened V by 4 bases and J by 1 base, and 13 bases separated the two germline ends. Germline V gene sequence: CDR1 LGHDT, CDR2 YNNKEL (reference sequence). The CDR3: CASSPTGAGNYGYTF. The DNA of the CDR3 is TGTGCCAGCAGCCCCACGGGGGCTGGTAACTATGGCTACACCTTC.